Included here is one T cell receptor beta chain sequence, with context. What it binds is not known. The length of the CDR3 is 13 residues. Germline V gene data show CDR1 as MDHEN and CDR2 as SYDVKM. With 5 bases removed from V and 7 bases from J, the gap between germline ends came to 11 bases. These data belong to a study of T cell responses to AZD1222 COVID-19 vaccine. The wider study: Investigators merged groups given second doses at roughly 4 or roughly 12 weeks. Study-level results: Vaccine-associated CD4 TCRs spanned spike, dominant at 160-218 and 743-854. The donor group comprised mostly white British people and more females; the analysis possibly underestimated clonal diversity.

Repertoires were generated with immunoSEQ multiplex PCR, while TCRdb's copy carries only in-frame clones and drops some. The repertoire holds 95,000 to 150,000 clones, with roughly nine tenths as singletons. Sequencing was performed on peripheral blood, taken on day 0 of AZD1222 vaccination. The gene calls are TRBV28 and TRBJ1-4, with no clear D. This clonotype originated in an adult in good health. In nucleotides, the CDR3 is TGTGCCAGCAGTGACCCTCTGGCTGAAAAACTGTTTTTT. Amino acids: CASSDPLAEKLFF.